The entry below gives a single T cell receptor (beta chain) sequence along with its context. This specimen comes from a study of T cell changes during pregnancy in multiple sclerosis. Sequencing was performed with immunoSEQ multiplex PCR; in TCRdb, only in-frame clones are kept and a portion is missing. The profile shows 55,000 to 70,000 clones, around 92% of them singletons. The source is a female donor in good health, enrolled as a control in a pregnancy study. The sample in question was CD8+ T cells from peripheral blood mononuclear cells, obtained in the third trimester of pregnancy.

The CDR3 loop is CASSPGTGVESPLHF. The CDR3 DNA follows: TGTGCCAGCAGCCCCGGGACAGGGGTGGAATCACCCCTCCACTTT. This chain joins TRBV9 and TRBJ1-6, with 10 nucleotides matching TRBD1. The CDR3 length is 15 residues. The ends lost 4 bases at V and 10 bases at J; junction bases unmatched: 8. Germline CDR1 and CDR2: SGDLS and YYNGEE.